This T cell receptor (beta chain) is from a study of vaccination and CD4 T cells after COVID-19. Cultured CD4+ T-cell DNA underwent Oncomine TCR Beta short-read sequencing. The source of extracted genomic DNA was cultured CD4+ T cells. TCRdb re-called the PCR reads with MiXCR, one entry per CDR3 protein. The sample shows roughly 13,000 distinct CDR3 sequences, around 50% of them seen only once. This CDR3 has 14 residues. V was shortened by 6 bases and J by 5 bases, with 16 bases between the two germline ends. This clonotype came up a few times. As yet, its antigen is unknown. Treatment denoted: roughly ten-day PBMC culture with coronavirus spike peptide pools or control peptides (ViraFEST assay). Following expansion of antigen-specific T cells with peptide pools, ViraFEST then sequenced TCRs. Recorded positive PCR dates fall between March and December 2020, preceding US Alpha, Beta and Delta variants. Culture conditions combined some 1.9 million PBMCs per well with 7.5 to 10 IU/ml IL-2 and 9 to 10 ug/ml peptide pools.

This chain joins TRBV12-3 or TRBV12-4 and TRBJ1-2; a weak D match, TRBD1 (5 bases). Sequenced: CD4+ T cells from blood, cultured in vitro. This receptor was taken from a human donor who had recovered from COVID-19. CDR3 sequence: CASSLIRDMYGYTF. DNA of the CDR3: TGTGCCAGCAGCCTAATCAGGGATATGTATGGCTACACCTTC.